The rows below give T cell receptor beta chains drawn from one sample of a study of T cells in Graves' hyperthyroidism and ophthalmopathy. TCRdb passed the multiplex PCR reads through MiXCR, listing each CDR3 protein once. The table has 650,000 to 700,000 distinct CDR3 sequences, roughly 17% seen once. Specimen: blood. Source of these receptors: a man aged 50 to 60 with Graves' hyperthyroidism. The CDR3 runs from the conserved cysteine through the conserved F or W. The D gene is left open where the match is weak. Clone size is stated in some rows and not others, as once, few, many or a class when expanded.

.	few	TRBV29-1	TRBJ1-2	TGCAGCGTTGATACCGGGTACAACTATGGCTACACCTTC	CSVDTGYNYGYTF
TRBD1	many	TRBV7-2	TRBJ1-3	TGTGCCAGCAGCCAAGACAGGGGTGGAAACACCATATATTTT	CASSQDRGGNTIYF
TRBD2	few	TRBV10-3	TRBJ2-2	TGTGCCATCATCCGGTCGGAGCGGGGGAACACCGGGGAGCTGTTTTTT	CAIIRSERGNTGELFF
TRBD1	few	TRBV18	TRBJ2-5	TGTGCCAGCTCACTACAGGGGGCAGCAGGGGAGACCCAGTACTTC	CASSLQGAAGETQYF
.	.	TRBV18	TRBJ2-7	TGTGCCAGCTCACCCGTCGAGGGAAGGGAGCAGTACTTC	CASSPVEGREQYF
.	many	TRBV9	TRBJ2-1	TGTGCCAGCAGCGTAGCTGGCGCGCTGTACTACAATGAGCAGTTCTTC	CASSVAGALYYNEQFF
.	few	TRBV4-3	TRBJ1-2	TGCGCCAGCAGCCAAGCGAGGGACTCTAACTATGGCTACACCTTC	CASSQARDSNYGYTF
TRBD2	.	TRBV7-9	TRBJ2-3	TGTGCCAGCAGCTTAAGACTAGCGGGAGACACAGATACGCAGTATTTT	CASSLRLAGDTDTQYF
.	.	TRBV16	TRBJ1-6	TGTGCCAGCAGCCAGCTTAGGGCCCGGGACATTCACTTT	CASSQLRARDIHF
TRBD2	many	TRBV25-1	TRBJ2-5	TGTGCCAGCAGTGTACTAGCGGGGGAGGGTGAGACCCAGTACTTC	CASSVLAGEGETQYF
.	.	TRBV7-3	TRBJ1-5	TGTGCCAGCAGCTTAGCAGTTAGCAGCAATCAGCCCCAGCATTTT	CASSLAVSSNQPQHF
TRBD1	.	TRBV7-9	TRBJ1-1	TGTGCCAGCAACATACAGGGGATGAACACTGAAGCTTTCTTT	CASNIQGMNTEAFF
TRBD1	many	TRBV7-9	TRBJ1-2	TGTGCCAGCAGCGACAGGGCTCATGGCTACACCTTC	CASSDRAHGYTF
.	few	TRBV28	TRBJ2-1	TGTGCCAGCAGCAACCGGGAGAACAATGAGCAGTTCTTC	CASSNRENNEQFF
.	many	TRBV27	TRBJ2-2	TGTGCCAGCAGTTTGGGGAGGAGGACCGGGGAGCTGTTTTTT	CASSLGRRTGELFF
.	few	TRBV28	TRBJ2-6	TGTGCCAGCAGAGGAGTTGCTGGGGCCAACGTCCTGACTTTC	CASRGVAGANVLTF
.	many	TRBV29-1	TRBJ1-1	TGCAGCGTTGGGAGACAAATGGACACTGAAGCTTTCTTT	CSVGRQMDTEAFF
.	few	TRBV18	TRBJ1-1	TGTGCCAGCTCACCCACCCTGGCCGGGATCAACACTGAAGCTTTCTTT	CASSPTLAGINTEAFF
TRBD2	few	TRBV20-1	TRBJ2-7	TGCAGTGCTAGCGGGGGACTAGCGGGGTCCTACGAGCAGTACTTC	CSASGGLAGSYEQYF
.	many	TRBV2	TRBJ2-3	TGTGCCAGCATTCGGGGGTACACAGATACGCAGTATTTT	CASIRGYTDTQYF
TRBD2	.	TRBV19	TRBJ2-3	TGTGCCAGTAGTATGGCGCCTAGCGGGAGTGATACGCAGTATTTT	CASSMAPSGSDTQYF
TRBD1	many	TRBV28	TRBJ2-7	TGTGCCAGCAGTTTGTGGGACAGGGGGACTTACGGGCAGTACTTC	CASSLWDRGTYGQYF
.	.	TRBV7-9	TRBJ2-7	TGTGCCAGCAGCCCGACTTCGGGAGTGGAGCAGTACTTC	CASSPTSGVEQYF
.	.	TRBV19	TRBJ2-3	TGTGCCAGCGGGACAATAGGAGATACGCAGTATTTT	CASGTIGDTQYF
TRBD2	.	TRBV19	TRBJ2-5	TGTGCCAGTAGTGACCAAGCGGGAGGGCCGGGAGAGACCCAGTACTTC	CASSDQAGGPGETQYF
.	many	TRBV11-2	TRBJ1-1	TGTGCCAGCAGCTTAGGACACCCTCTGAACACTGAAGCTTTCTTT	CASSLGHPLNTEAFF
TRBD2	many	TRBV29-1	TRBJ2-1	TGCAGCGTTGATGGGACTAGCGGGCTGTCTAGGGGTCAGCGGGGTGAGCAGTTCTTC	CSVDGTSGLSRGQRGEQFF
.	few	TRBV27	TRBJ1-2	TGTGCCAGCATAGGGGACTTAGGCTACACCTTC	CASIGDLGYTF
.	many	TRBV29-1	TRBJ1-1	TGCAGCGTTGACTTGGCAGGGAGGAACACTGAAGCTTTCTTT	CSVDLAGRNTEAFF
.	.	TRBV18	TRBJ1-2	TGTGCCAGCTCACCACCGTTACCCCCAGGCTATGGCTACACCTTC	CASSPPLPPGYGYTF
.	.	TRBV27	TRBJ2-1	TGTGCCAGCAGTTTAAAGGGGACCTACAATGAGCAGTTCTTC	CASSLKGTYNEQFF
.	.	TRBV2	TRBJ2-2	TGTGCCAGCAGATACAGGGAGAGGGTCGGGGAGCTGTTTTTT	CASRYRERVGELFF
TRBD1	few	TRBV3-1	TRBJ2-5	TGTGCCAGCAGCCCGCCCGGGACAGGGCTCTCCGGAGGGCCCCAGTACTTC	CASSPPGTGLSGGPQYF
.	many	TRBV2	TRBJ1-5	TGTGCCAGCAGTGACCAGGCGAATCAGCCCCAGCATTTT	CASSDQANQPQHF
TRBD2	many	TRBV7-2	TRBJ2-2	TGTGCCAGCAGCTTAGCGCTTCCGACTAGCCAAGAAGGCGACACCGGGGAGCTGTTTTTT	CASSLALPTSQEGDTGELFF
.	many	TRBV28	TRBJ2-3	TGTGCCAGCAGTTCCTACCTAGATACGCAGTATTTT	CASSSYLDTQYF
TRBD2	many	TRBV7-3	TRBJ2-1	TGTGCCAGCAGCTCGTCTAGCGGGAGAGACAATGAGCAGTTCTTC	CASSSSSGRDNEQFF
.	.	TRBV6-2/TRBV6-3	TRBJ2-7	TGTGCCAGCAGCTCCGACGGGACTTTCAACCACGAGCAGTACTTC	CASSSDGTFNHEQYF
.	many	TRBV18	TRBJ2-3	TGTGCCAGCTCACCTGAATACATAAGCACAGATACGCAGTATTTT	CASSPEYISTDTQYF
.	.	TRBV15	TRBJ2-7	TGTGCCACCAGCAGAGATCCGGACGGACACGAGCAGTACTTC	CATSRDPDGHEQYF
.	.	TRBV20-1	TRBJ2-7	TGCAGTGCTAGAGTAGGGCCCCGCGAGCAGTACTTC	CSARVGPREQYF
TRBD2	many	TRBV7-2	TRBJ2-5	TGTGCCAGCAGCAAGTTGGGACTAGCTAGAGAGACCCAGTACTTC	CASSKLGLARETQYF
.	many	TRBV7-2	TRBJ2-7	TGTGCCAGCAGCTACTTAGCGCAGGAGCAGTACTTC	CASSYLAQEQYF
.	.	TRBV30	TRBJ2-1	TGTGCCTGGAGTCGAAATAGCCAGACTAGCTCCTACAATGAGCAGTTCTTC	CAWSRNSQTSSYNEQFF
.	many	TRBV6-2/TRBV6-3	TRBJ2-1	TGTGCCAGCAGTTACATGCCCAATGATCAGTTCTTC	CASSYMPNDQFF
TRBD2	.	TRBV27	TRBJ2-7	TGTGCCAGCAGTTCAGCGGGAGGGCCAGGCGAGCAGTACTTC	CASSSAGGPGEQYF
.	.	TRBV28	TRBJ1-5	TGTGCCAGCAGTCCTATCGACAGGATTAGCAATCAGCCCCAGCATTTT	CASSPIDRISNQPQHF
TRBD2	many	TRBV5-1	TRBJ2-1	TGCGCCAGCGCCTCCGGGAGGGCCCCTCAATCCTACAATGAGCAGTTCTTC	CASASGRAPQSYNEQFF
TRBD2	many	TRBV7-8	TRBJ2-1	TGTGCCAGCAGCCCTTCCGGGGGTAGCGGGAGTTTCGGTGAGCAGTTCTTC	CASSPSGGSGSFGEQFF
.	.	TRBV2	TRBJ1-5	TGTGCCAGCAGTGTCAATGAGCATAGCAATCAGCCCCAGCATTTT	CASSVNEHSNQPQHF
.	many	TRBV28	TRBJ2-3	TGTGCCAGCAGTTCGGGGGCGACAAATACGCAGTATTTT	CASSSGATNTQYF
.	many	TRBV28	TRBJ2-1	TGTGCCAGCAGTTCCCCAGCCATAAGCCCCTCCTACAATGAGCAGTTCTTC	CASSSPAISPSYNEQFF
TRBD2	many	TRBV6-2/TRBV6-3	TRBJ2-2	TGTGCCAGCACCCGGGGACTAGCGGGAATCACCGGGGAGCTGTTTTTT	CASTRGLAGITGELFF
TRBD2	many	TRBV28	TRBJ2-7	TGTGCCAGCAGTGAAGGGACTAGCGGGAGGCTTAGCTCCTACGAGCAGTACTTC	CASSEGTSGRLSSYEQYF
.	.	TRBV27	TRBJ2-1	TGTGCCAGCAGTTTATATGCGGGTAGCTCCTACAATGGGCAGTTCTTC	CASSLYAGSSYNGQFF